The following is a T cell receptor beta chain sequence with its context. Its cognate antigen is unknown. The sample holds other DNA sequences that translate to the same CDR3. Germline V gene lookup returns CDR1 SGHRS and CDR2 YFSETQ. This CDR3 has 13 amino acids. Deletions cut 0 bases from V and 5 bases from J, with 8 bases between. PCR primers comprised 60 Vbeta and 13 Jbeta primers. Data came from immunoSEQ multiplex PCR; TCRdb stores just in-frame clones and leaves some out. The table lists around 94,000 clones, roughly 85% of them singletons, with about 2.5% in the top ten. These data are taken from a study of cytomegalovirus exposure and HLA in healthy donors. Study outcomes and limitations: Altogether, 150 to 200 TCR beta chains were recorded as cytomegalovirus-associated. Among the CMV-associated chains, three were confirmed in vitro as specific for CMV antigens. Associated with HLA alleles at 0.05 false discovery rate in a later analysis were some 18,000 TCR beta sequences.

This TCR was recovered from a middle-aged man in good health and CMV-seronegative. Sequenced input: PBMCs. This chain connects TRBV5-1 to TRBJ1-1; D call uncertain. The CDR3, as DNA: TGCGCCAGCAGCTTGGGGTCGGGTACTGAAGCTTTCTTT. It codes for CASSLGSGTEAFF.